The 25 T cell receptor beta chains in this list originate from one sample, sequenced in a study of neoadjuvant anti-PD-1 for oral cavity cancer. Time point defined: after neoadjuvant nivolumab, at surgical resection. Assay: immunoSEQ multiplex PCR; the TCRdb copy retains only in-frame clones and omits some. The data show fewer than 90,000 clones, 70% to 90% seen once. Source: PBMCs, taken after nivolumab (anti-PD-1) treatment. The receptors originated from a person aged 40 to 85 with oral cavity squamous cell carcinoma.

The rearrangement links TRBV6-5 to TRBJ1-3; maybe TRBD1 (5 bases). The germline CDR1 and CDR2 sequences are MNHEY and SVGAGI. The CDR3 covers 15 residues. Trimming cost V 2 bases and J 0 bases, with 8 bases left between them. CDR3 in amino acids: CASSYRQFSGNTIYF. For the CDR3, the DNA is TGTGCCAGCAGTTACAGACAGTTCTCTGGAAACACCATATATTTT.

This clone was observed once. The chain couples TRBV11-3 to TRBJ2-5; D ambiguous. CDR1 SGHNT and CDR2 YENEEA come from the germline V gene. V shed 1 base and J shed 3 bases, with 6 bases lying between them. CDR3 length: 13 residues. CDR3 amino acids: CASSLGVEETQYF. Here the CDR3 DNA reads TGTGCCAGCAGCTTAGGTGTAGAAGAGACCCAGTACTTC. The variable domain in full, with the rest retrieved from reference TRBV11-3 and TRBJ2-5, is EAGVVQSPRYKIIEKKQPVAFWCNPISGHNTLYWYLQNLGQGPELLIRYENEEAVDDSQLPKDRFSAERLKGVDSTLKIQPAELGDSAVYLCASSLGVEETQYFGPGTRLLVL.

The V and J genes are TRBV5-1 and TRBJ1-3; 7 positions agree with TRBD1. Germline CDR1 reads SGHRS; CDR2 reads YFSETQ. The junction had 0 bases not matched to a gene; V was cut back by 0 bases and J by 0 bases. The CDR3 sequence is 15 residues long. The CDR3 DNA sequence: TGCGCCAGCAGCTTGGGGGACAGCTCTGGAAACACCATATATTTT. Encoded protein: CASSLGDSSGNTIYF. Full variable domain (outside the CDR3, taken from reference TRBV5-1 and TRBJ1-3): KAGVTQTPRYLIKTRGQQVTLSCSPISGHRSVSWYQQTPGQGLQFLFEYFSETQRNKGNFPGRFSGRQFSNSRSEMNVSTLELGDSALYLCASSLGDSSGNTIYFGEGSWLTVV.

The chain combines TRBV7-2 with TRBJ1-1; weak D call: TRBD1 (5 bases). Germline CDR1 and CDR2: SGHTA and FQGNSA. The CDR3 has 15 amino acids. Trimming left V 5 bases short and J 5 bases short, with 18 bases between. The CDR3 DNA follows: TGTGCCAGCAGCCTTACCTATAGGGGAGGGACTGAAGCTTTCTTT. It encodes CASSLTYRGGTEAFF. The full variable domain, in which reference TRBV7-2 and TRBJ1-1 provide the parts outside the CDR3, is GAGVSQSPSNKVTEKGKDVELRCDPISGHTALYWYRQSLGQGLEFLIYFQGNSAPDKSGLPSDRFSAERTGGSVSTLTIQRTQQEDSAVYLCASSLTYRGGTEAFFGQGTRLTVV.

V and J are TRBV19 and TRBJ2-7; possibly TRBD1 for D (5 bases). This CDR3 is 15 amino acids long. From germline, CDR1 is LNHDA and CDR2 SQIVND (reference sequence). Trimming took off 5 bases at V and 3 bases at J, with 17 bases between the two ends. DNA for the CDR3: TGTGCCAGTAGTTCCCGACAGACGTCCTTCTACGAGCAGTACTTC. Translation gives CASSSRQTSFYEQYF.

The J gene is TRBJ2-1, the V gene TRBV2; no clear D gene. This CDR3 region has 13 residues. In germline, CDR1 is SNHLY, CDR2 FYNNEI. V was pared by 1 base and J by 4 bases, with 5 bases between. The CDR3 protein is CASSEGYYNEQFF. DNA for the CDR3: TGTGCCAGCAGTGAAGGGTATTACAATGAGCAGTTCTTC.

The CDR3 reads CASSLGGTQPQHF. CDR3 in DNA: TGTGCCAGCAGCCTAGGGGGCACTCAGCCCCAGCATTTT. This chain links TRBV28 with TRBJ1-5, with TRBD1 matching 7 bases. Germline assignment: CDR1 MDHEN and CDR2 SYDVKM. The V gene end was trimmed by 6 bases and the J gene end by 6 bases; junction bases not matched to a gene: 5. The CDR3 has 13 amino acids.

The chain is built from TRBV28 and TRBJ2-7; tentative D call: TRBD2 (7 bases). V was clipped by 3 bases and J by 2 bases, with 14 bases between them. The CDR3 covers 15 residues. Per germline, CDR1 MDHEN and CDR2 SYDVKM. The CDR3 spells CASSFGGRGPYEQYF. DNA of the CDR3: TGTGCCAGCAGTTTCGGGGGGCGGGGGCCCTACGAGCAGTACTTC.

This clone was found once. The sample holds other DNA sequences that translate to the same CDR3. This chain links TRBV29-1 with TRBJ1-4, with 8 bases fitting TRBD1. Germline lookup yields CDR1 SQVTM and CDR2 ANQGSEA. CDR3 length equals 12 residues. With 6 bases clipped from V and 8 bases from J, the junction kept 5 bases outside the gene matches. The CDR3 region has the DNA TGCAGCGTCGGACAGGGAATGGAAAAACTGTTTTTT. Its translation: CSVGQGMEKLFF.

This chain links TRBV28 with TRBJ2-7, with 8 bases identical to TRBD1. The CDR3 loop spans 15 amino acids. V shed 5 bases, J shed 6 bases, and the junction held 12 bases outside the gene matches. CDR1 and CDR2 from the germline V gene are MDHEN and SYDVKM. In DNA, the CDR3 is TGTGCCAGCAGTGCCTACAGGGGGATCGTAAGCGAGCAGTACTTC. Its protein product is CASSAYRGIVSEQYF. The full variable domain, its missing parts supplied by reference TRBV28 and TRBJ2-7, is DVKVTQSSRYLVKRTGEKVFLECVQDMDHENMFWYRQDPGLGLRLIYFSYDVKMKEKGDIPEGYSVSREKKERFSLILESASTNQTSMYLCASSAYRGIVSEQYFGPGTRLTVT.

This clone has just one count. V and J are TRBV21-1 and TRBJ2-7; TRBD2 reflects the table's D call only, with no check against the DNA. TRBV21-1 is marked as a pseudogene. The CDR3 is 16 residues long. The CDR3 DNA sequence: TGTGCCAGCAGCAAAGGGAGGCCAGCGGCCTCCTACGAGCAGTACTTC. Its protein is CASSKGRPAASYEQYF.

CDR3 sequence: CASSFGKNNQPQHF. CDR3 sequence (DNA): TGTGCCAGCAGCTTTGGCAAAAACAATCAGCCCCAGCATTTT. This chain links TRBV13 with TRBJ1-5; unclear D gene. CDR3 length: 14 residues. Trimming took 3 bases from V and 3 from J, leaving 9 bases between them. Per germline, CDR1 PRHDT and CDR2 FYEKMQ (reference sequence). Full variable domain (remainder filled in from reference TRBV13 and TRBJ1-5): AAGVIQSPRHLIKEKRETATLKCYPIPRHDTVYWYQQGPGQDPQFLISFYEKMQSDKGSIPDRFSAQQFSDYHSELNMSSLELGDSALYFCASSFGKNNQPQHFGDGTRLSIL.

This chain connects TRBV10-3 to TRBJ2-1, with TRBD1 matching 9 bases. The CDR3 consists of 15 residues. The V segment lost 6 bases and the J segment 2 bases; nucleotides outside the gene matches: 5. From germline, CDR1 is ENHRY and CDR2 SYGVKD. The CDR3 DNA is TGTGCCATCAGCCCCGGGACAGGGCCCTACAATGAGCAGTTCTTC. The encoded protein is CAISPGTGPYNEQFF.

The chain recombines TRBV28 with TRBJ2-7, with 10 bases aligning to TRBD2. CDR1 is MDHEN, CDR2 SYDVKM, per germline. V was pared by 5 bases and J by 4 bases, with 8 bases of the junction left unmatched. The CDR3 loop spans 15 amino acids. The CDR3 loop reads CASSPASSGSYEQYF. CDR3 DNA sequence: TGTGCCAGCAGTCCCGCCTCTAGCGGGAGTTACGAGCAGTACTTC.

The chain couples TRBV10-1 to TRBJ2-1; 7 nucleotides match TRBD2. Trimming cost V 3 bases and J 7 bases; bases outside gene matches: 9. Looked up from germline, CDR1 is WNHNN and CDR2 is SYGVQD (reference sequence). This CDR3 has 15 amino acids. Written as DNA, the CDR3 is TGCGCCAGCAGTGATACTGGCGGGAGAGATAATGAGCAGTTCTTC. This sequence encodes CASSDTGGRDNEQFF.

J is TRBJ2-1 and V is TRBV4-2, with no clear D. The CDR3 length is 13 residues. CDR1 is LGHNA, CDR2 YNFKEQ, per germline. Trimming took off 4 bases at V and 2 bases at J, with 6 bases between the two ends. The CDR3 spells CASSPQAYNEQFF. DNA for the CDR3: TGTGCCAGCAGCCCCCAGGCCTACAATGAGCAGTTCTTC.

The chain recombines TRBV6-5 with TRBJ2-5, with TRBD1 identical over 7 bases. This CDR3 is built from 15 residues. V shed 4 bases and J 3 bases; nucleotides not matched to a gene: 8. From germline, CDR1 is MNHEY and CDR2 SVGAGI. The CDR3 loop reads CASSSPGQLKETQYF. The CDR3 nucleotides read TGTGCCAGCAGTTCCCCGGGACAGCTCAAAGAGACCCAGTACTTC.

The rearrangement links TRBV20-1 to TRBJ2-1; 8 positions match TRBD2. Trimming took 5 bases from V and 12 from J; bases not matched to a gene: 6. There are 11 residues in the CDR3. In germline, CDR1 is DFQATT, CDR2 SNEGSKA (reference sequence). The CDR3 here is CSASEREWQFF. CDR3 in DNA: TGCAGTGCTTCCGAGCGGGAGTGGCAGTTCTTC.

The V and J genes are TRBV5-1 and TRBJ2-2; 7 bases fit TRBD1. The V gene's germline CDR1 is SGHRS and CDR2 YFSETQ. Germline trimming cut 0 bases from V and 3 bases from J; bases unmatched to any gene: 5. CDR3 length: 16 amino acids. The CDR3: CASSLEGAWDTGELFF. DNA for the CDR3: TGCGCCAGCAGCTTGGAGGGGGCCTGGGACACCGGGGAGCTGTTTTTT.

This chain uses TRBV7-2 with TRBJ2-7; the match to TRBD1 covers 10 bases. Germline V lookup: CDR1 SGHTA, CDR2 FQGNSA. The V gene end was trimmed by 3 bases and the J gene end by 5 bases; junction bases not matched to a gene: 7. The length of the CDR3 is 15 residues. CDR3 sequence reads: CASSLTTGGANEQYF. The CDR3 region has the DNA TGTGCCAGCAGCTTGACGACAGGGGGCGCGAACGAGCAGTACTTC.

The chain recombines TRBV7-8 with TRBJ2-3, with D unclear. V was trimmed by 5 bases and J by 6 bases, leaving 18 bases between them. The length of the CDR3 is 15 residues. Germline V lookup: CDR1 SGHVS, CDR2 FQNEAQ. The CDR3 nucleotides are TGTGCCAGCAGCCCCCAGACGGCCCGGGCGGATACGCAGTATTTT. It is translated as CASSPQTARADTQYF.

This chain connects TRBV6-6 to TRBJ2-2; D is unclear. From germline, CDR1 is MNHNY and CDR2 SVGAGI (reference sequence). This CDR3 is 12 amino acids long. V was pared by 6 bases and J by 8 bases, with 10 bases between. CDR3 in DNA: TGTGCCAGCAGCCGTCCAAAAGGGGAGCTGTTTTTT. This gives the protein CASSRPKGELFF.

This clone occurred once. The chain joins TRBV5-5 to TRBJ1-5; D is uncertain. CDR1 SGHKS and CDR2 YYEKEE come from the germline V gene (reference sequence). Trimming took off 3 bases at V and 0 bases at J, with 10 bases between the two ends. CDR3 length: 15 residues. The DNA for the CDR3 is TGTGCCAGCAGCTCACAGCCTTATAGCAATCAGCCCCAGCATTTT. Protein: CASSSQPYSNQPQHF.

This rearrangement joins TRBV29-1 to TRBJ2-5, with D perhaps given as TRBD1 or TRBD2 (6 bases each). The CDR3 runs to 13 residues. V was cut by 2 bases and J by 2 bases, with 9 bases left in between. CDR1 is SQVTM and CDR2 is ANQGSEA in the germline V gene. The CDR3 sequence is CSVERGRQETQYF. In nucleotides, the CDR3 is TGCAGCGTTGAAAGGGGGAGGCAAGAGACCCAGTACTTC. Full variable domain (outside the CDR3, taken from reference TRBV29-1 and TRBJ2-5): SAVISQKPSRDICQRGTSLTIQCQVDSQVTMMFWYRQQPGQSLTLIATANQGSEATYESGFVIDKFPISRPNLTFSTLTVSNMSPEDSSIYLCSVERGRQETQYFGPGTRLLVL.

The rearrangement uses TRBV6-5 and TRBJ2-1, with unresolved D. V was clipped by 1 base and J by 9 bases, with 4 bases between them. The germline gives CDR1 MNHEY, CDR2 SVGAGI. CDR3 size: 11 residues. CDR3 bases: TGTGCCAGCAGTTACTTCCGTGAGCAGTTCTTC. Encoded protein: CASSYFREQFF.